This passage covers 24 T cell receptor beta chains from one sample sequenced in a study of OX40 agonist ivuxolimab in advanced cancers. Produced via immunoSEQ multiplex PCR; TCRdb's table is partial and in-frame only. The table has 70,000 to 90,000 clones, 75% to 90% seen once; the top ten hold under 0.4%. Sequencing was performed on CD4+ or CD8+ T cells sorted from blood, taken in a trial of the OX40 agonist ivuxolimab. The receptor source for this set is an adult with an advanced solid tumor such as melanoma, head and neck, liver or kidney cancer.

This CDR3 is CASSPTGQGETQYF. The CDR3 DNA reads as TGTGCCAGCAGCCCCACGGGACAAGGCGAGACCCAGTACTTC. The chain carries TRBV9 and TRBJ2-5, with D perhaps TRBD1 (6 bases). Germline CDR1 is SGDLS and CDR2 is YYNGEE. The V gene lost 4 bases and the J gene lost 5 bases, with 15 bases spanning the gap. The CDR3 is made up of 14 amino acids.

This clone was recorded only once. The V and J genes are TRBV2 and TRBJ2-1; 8 bases are shared with TRBD2. The V gene end was trimmed by 1 base and the J gene end by 8 bases; junction bases not matched to a gene: 10. Germline V gives CDR1 SNHLY, CDR2 FYNNEI. The CDR3 runs 16 residues. The CDR3 sequence is CASSEGPSGGGHEQFF. In DNA, the CDR3 is TGTGCCAGCAGTGAAGGTCCCAGCGGGGGCGGGCATGAGCAGTTCTTC.

The V and J genes are TRBV7-7 and TRBJ2-5; TRBD2 aligns across 7 bases. Germline V gene lookup returns CDR1 SSHAT and CDR2 FNYEAQ (reference sequence). This CDR3 is 15 amino acids long. V was clipped by 4 bases and J by 5 bases; unmatched bases: 10. For the CDR3, the DNA is TGTGCCAGCAGCTCCCTCGGGGGAGGGCGGGAGACCCAGTACTTC. It specifies CASSSLGGGRETQYF.

The V and J genes are TRBV14 and TRBJ2-2; 9 nucleotides line up with TRBD2. CDR1 SGHDN and CDR2 FVKESK come from the germline V gene. The junction had 5 bases not matched to a gene; V was cut back by 9 bases and J by 6 bases. The CDR3 is 13 amino acids. CDR3 region: CASGAGGPGELFF. The CDR3 bases are TGTGCCAGTGGAGCGGGAGGACCCGGGGAGCTGTTTTTT.

In DNA, the CDR3 is TGCGCCAGCAGTAGGCTAGGTCCCAGAGGGAGCTCCTACGAGCAGTACTTC. This translates into CASSRLGPRGSSYEQYF. This sequence joins TRBV5-1 and TRBJ2-7, with D tentatively TRBD2 (5 bases). Germline values: CDR1 SGHRS, CDR2 YFSETQ. The V gene lost 5 bases and the J gene lost 0 bases, with 21 bases spanning the gap. The CDR3 is made up of 17 amino acids.

V is TRBV18 and J is TRBJ2-7; TRBD1 aligns across 7 bases. With V trimmed by 3 bases and J by 3 bases, 5 bases remained unmatched. Germline loops: CDR1 KGHSH, CDR2 LQKENI. The CDR3 runs to 14 residues. Written as DNA, the CDR3 is TGTGCCAGCTCACCCGGGACAGCGAACTACGAGCAGTACTTC. This sequence encodes CASSPGTANYEQYF. Filled out from reference TRBV18 and TRBJ2-7, the complete variable domain reads NAGVMQNPRHLVRRRGQEARLRCSPMKGHSHVYWYRQLPEEGLKFMVYLQKENIIDESGMPKERFSAEFPKEGPSILRIQQVVRGDSAAYFCASSPGTANYEQYFGPGTRLTVT.

The chain carries TRBV19 and TRBJ1-5, with D tentatively TRBD1 (6 bases). CDR3 length: 15 amino acids. Germline CDR1 reads LNHDA; CDR2 reads SQIVND (reference sequence). The germline V and J ends were trimmed by 3 bases and 5 bases, with 14 bases remaining between them. The CDR3 sequence: CASSIRPGGDQPQHF. The CDR3 nucleotides are TGTGCCAGTAGTATTCGGCCCGGGGGCGATCAGCCCCAGCATTTT. Based on the CDR3 plus reference TRBV19 and TRBJ1-5, the full variable domain is DGGITQSPKYLFRKEGQNVTLSCEQNLNHDAMYWYRQDPGQGLRLIYYSQIVNDFQKGDIAEGYSVSREKKESFPLTVTSAQKNPTAFYLCASSIRPGGDQPQHFGDGTRLSIL.

The chain couples TRBV5-4 to TRBJ2-1; possibly TRBD1 for D (6 bases). V lost 0 bases to trimming and J lost 4 bases, with 14 bases between them. CDR1 and CDR2 (germline): SGHNT, YYREEE (reference sequence). The CDR3 is made up of 16 amino acids. CDR3 nucleotide sequence: TGTGCCAGCAGCTTGGGGACAGTTCCCTTATACAATGAGCAGTTCTTC. It translates to CASSLGTVPLYNEQFF.

The chain employs TRBV13 and TRBJ2-1; 11 bases fit TRBD2. Looked up from germline, CDR1 is PRHDT and CDR2 is FYEKMQ (reference sequence). This CDR3 has 16 residues. Germline trimming cut 5 bases from V and 12 bases from J; bases unmatched to any gene: 15. The CDR3 spells CASSPGELTSGTRQFF. CDR3 nucleotide sequence: TGTGCCAGCAGCCCGGGCGAGCTGACTAGCGGGACTCGGCAGTTCTTC. The full variable domain, completed using reference TRBV13 and TRBJ2-1, is AAGVIQSPRHLIKEKRETATLKCYPIPRHDTVYWYQQGPGQDPQFLISFYEKMQSDKGSIPDRFSAQQFSDYHSELNMSSLELGDSALYFCASSPGELTSGTRQFFGPGTRLTVL.

The chain carries TRBV18 and TRBJ2-5, with D perhaps assigned TRBD1 or TRBD2 (7 bases each). CDR3 length: 16 residues. With 3 bases removed from V and 2 bases from J, the gap between germline ends came to 16 bases. Per germline, CDR1 KGHSH and CDR2 LQKENI. CDR3 sequence: CASSPRQGGEQETQYF. For the CDR3, the DNA is TGTGCCAGCTCACCTCGACAGGGAGGGGAACAAGAGACCCAGTACTTC.

A single count supports this clone. The gene calls are TRBV2 and TRBJ1-1; possible D gene TRBD1, 5 bases. The V end was cut by 10 bases, the J end by 3 bases, with 18 bases between. The CDR3 loop spans 14 amino acids. CDR1 is SNHLY, CDR2 FYNNEI, per germline. This chain's CDR3 is CATRVTFGDTEAFF. The CDR3 DNA follows: TGTGCCACCAGGGTTACTTTCGGGGACACTGAAGCTTTCTTT.

CDR3 nucleotide sequence: TGTGCCAGCAGCTTAATGGGGGTTGCTGAAGCTTTCTTT. Protein sequence: CASSLMGVAEAFF. The chain couples TRBV7-9 to TRBJ1-1; weak D call: TRBD1 (5 bases). V lost 2 bases to trimming and J lost 6 bases, with 10 bases between them. Germline V CDR1 and CDR2: SEHNR, FQNEAQ (reference sequence). This CDR3 is 13 amino acids long.

V gene TRBV5-1 combines with J gene TRBJ1-4; no reliable D call. The germline gives CDR1 SGHRS, CDR2 YFSETQ. Trimming shortened V by 0 bases and J by 5 bases, and 14 bases separated the two germline ends. The CDR3 spans 16 residues. The CDR3 bases are TGCGCCAGCAGCTTGGGGAGTATGACCGGGAATGAAAAACTGTTTTTT. Residues: CASSLGSMTGNEKLFF. Drawing the rest from reference TRBV5-1 and TRBJ1-4, the complete variable domain is KAGVTQTPRYLIKTRGQQVTLSCSPISGHRSVSWYQQTPGQGLQFLFEYFSETQRNKGNFPGRFSGRQFSNSRSEMNVSTLELGDSALYLCASSLGSMTGNEKLFFGSGTQLSVL.

This clone was seen a handful of times. The J gene is TRBJ1-5, the V gene TRBV29-1; D is uncertain. Deletions cut 4 bases from V and 5 bases from J, with 12 bases between. Germline-derived CDR1 and CDR2 are SQVTM and ANQGSEA. The CDR3 is 13 amino acids. The CDR3 protein is CSVGMGGDQPQHF. The CDR3 DNA reads TGCAGCGTTGGGATGGGCGGCGATCAGCCCCAGCATTTT.

The chain employs TRBV11-2 and TRBJ2-7, with D maybe TRBD2 (6 bases). The CDR3 runs to 15 residues. Trimming left V 1 base short and J 1 base short, with 11 bases between. The germline CDR1 and CDR2 sequences are SGHAT and FQNNGV. The CDR3 nucleotides read TGTGCCAGCAGCTTAGGACTAGTATCTTCCTACGAGCAGTACTTC. It codes for CASSLGLVSSYEQYF.

The chain joins TRBV5-6 to TRBJ2-7; no definite D call. Trimming cost V 7 bases and J 1 base, with 6 bases left between them. The CDR3 is 11 residues long. Germline-derived CDR1 and CDR2 are SGHDT and YYEEEE. In DNA form, the CDR3 reads TGTGCCAGCGGATCTTCCTACGAGCAGTACTTC. Encoded protein: CASGSSYEQYF. Looking up the rest from reference TRBV5-6 and TRBJ2-7 gives the full variable domain: DAGVTQSPTHLIKTRGQQVTLRCSPKSGHDTVSWYQQALGQGPQFIFQYYEEEERQRGNFPDRFSGHQFPNYSSELNVNALLLGDSALYLCASGSSYEQYFGPGTRLTVT.

The rearrangement uses TRBV6-6 and TRBJ2-2; D might be TRBD1 or TRBD2, each matching 5 bases. The CDR3 totals 12 residues. Germline CDR1 is MNHNY and CDR2 is SVGAGI (reference sequence). V was clipped by 6 bases and J by 9 bases, with 11 bases between them. CDR3: CASSPGAWELFF. The CDR3 DNA reads TGTGCCAGCAGCCCCGGGGCTTGGGAGCTGTTTTTT.

This clone showed up just a few times. The chain recombines TRBV6-1 with TRBJ2-2, with 10 bases aligning to TRBD2. Unmatched junction bases numbered 5, after V lost 5 bases and J lost 5 bases. CDR1 is MNHNS, CDR2 SASEGT, per germline. The CDR3 length is 15 residues. The CDR3 is CASSTRTSGTGELFF. CDR3 bases: TGTGCCAGCAGTACCCGGACTAGCGGAACCGGGGAGCTGTTTTTT.

The J gene is TRBJ1-5, the V gene TRBV19; 7 nucleotides line up with TRBD1. This CDR3 has 17 residues. After removal of 4 bases from V and 1 base from J, the junction contained 10 bases not matched to a gene. Germline values: CDR1 LNHDA, CDR2 SQIVND (reference sequence). CDR3 region: CASSTRQGGRSNQPQHF. The CDR3 bases are TGTGCCAGTAGTACACGACAGGGCGGGAGAAGCAATCAGCCCCAGCATTTT.

This clone showed up just once. The J gene is TRBJ2-2, the V gene TRBV9; D gene unclear. Germline V gene data show CDR1 as SGDLS and CDR2 as YYNGEE. This CDR3 has 15 amino acids. V lost 2 bases and J lost 0, with 8 bases in between. The CDR3 DNA follows: TGTGCCAGCAGCGTTTTTTCGGCGAACACCGGGGAGCTGTTTTTT. This encodes CASSVFSANTGELFF.

The chain carries TRBV10-3 and TRBJ2-7; TRBD2 matches 7 bases. This CDR3 has 16 residues. With 3 bases clipped from V and 0 bases from J, the junction kept 8 bases outside the gene matches. Germline CDR1 ENHRY, CDR2 SYGVKD. As DNA, the CDR3 is TGTGCCATCAGTGATCCGACTTTAGCGGGCTCCTACGAGCAGTACTTC. It translates to CAISDPTLAGSYEQYF.

To note about this clone: The junction differs from germline at one of its ends, possibly a read error. V and J are TRBV7-6 and TRBJ2-7; 11 bases fit TRBD2. Germline lookup yields CDR1 SGHVS and CDR2 FNYEAQ. The CDR3 totals 13 residues. The CDR3 reads CASLPLAGGRPSF. CDR3 coding DNA: TGTGCCAGCCTTCCGCTAGCGGGAGGCCGCCCAAGCTTC.

The rearrangement links TRBV5-1 to TRBJ2-7; 10 bases align to TRBD2. V lost 6 bases to trimming and J lost 7 bases; unmatched junction nucleotides: 10. This CDR3 has 14 amino acids. CDR1 is SGHRS and CDR2 is YFSETQ in the germline V gene. This chain's CDR3 is CASTVSSGSREQYF. CDR3 coding DNA: TGCGCCAGCACGGTTTCTAGCGGGAGTAGGGAGCAGTACTTC.

The gene calls are TRBV27 and TRBJ2-3, with 8 nucleotides matching TRBD1. Germline-derived CDR1 and CDR2 are MNHEY and SMNVEV (reference sequence). The J segment lost 5 bases and the V segment lost 0 bases, leaving 7 bases of the junction unmatched. The CDR3 contains 16 residues. The CDR3 here is CASSLSRQGAKDTQYF. The CDR3 DNA reads TGTGCCAGCAGTTTATCGAGGCAGGGGGCAAAAGATACGCAGTATTTT.